Below, one T cell receptor (beta chain) is given with its context. The antigen is unknown. The PCR was carried out with 60 Vbeta primers and 13 Jbeta primers. This table comes from immunoSEQ multiplex PCR, and its TCRdb copy is limited to in-frame clones, with some not included. The table includes 170,000 or so clones, around 78% detected once. The data were obtained in a study of cytomegalovirus exposure and HLA in healthy donors. General study points: Previous analysis showed most TCR beta V segments were productive about 87% or about 30% of the time. Apparent HLA restriction characterized most CMV-associated TCR beta chains in a later analysis.

The CDR3 has 14 amino acids. Germline assignment: CDR1 SGHVS and CDR2 FQNEAQ. The germline V and J ends were trimmed by 4 bases and 0 bases, with 9 bases remaining between them. The sequence was obtained from a woman aged 40 to 50 in good health and CMV-seronegative. Sample: PBMCs. The V call is TRBV7-8, the J call TRBJ2-5, with D maybe TRBD2 (6 bases). The DNA for the CDR3 is TGTGCCAGCAGCTCGGGACTCTACCAAGAGACCCAGTACTTC. This sequence encodes CASSSGLYQETQYF.